The 21 T cell receptor beta chains given below trace back to one sample, sequenced in a study of CD8 T cells in ankylosing spondylitis. TCRdb called the 5' RACE reads again in MiXCR, with one record for every CDR3 protein. This sample has 230,000 or so distinct CDR3 sequences, with 20% to 30% found just once. The sequenced material came from blood, either unsorted or a sorted T cell fraction (not recorded which). The receptors were sampled from a male donor with ankylosing spondylitis or in good health (not recorded which).

This clonotype was counted only a few times. The V gene is TRBV6-1, the J gene TRBJ2-2, with a possible D match to TRBD1 (6 bases). The CDR3 is 14 amino acids. CDR1 is MNHNS, CDR2 SASEGT, per germline. Trimming shortened V by 6 bases and J by 4 bases, and 12 bases separated the two germline ends. CDR3 DNA: TGTGCCAGCAGCCGGGGACACCGCACCGGGGAGCTGTTTTTT. The encoded protein is CASSRGHRTGELFF.

This clonotype was counted ten times or more. The chain carries TRBV4-2 and TRBJ2-3; TRBD2 agrees at 11 bases. The germline V gene has CDR1 LGHNA and CDR2 YNFKEQ. The CDR3 consists of 17 residues. V dropped 1 base and J dropped 4; count of bases not matched to a gene: 7. DNA of the CDR3: TGTGCCAGCAGCCAAGGGGTTAGCGGGGGGGCTCCAGATACGCAGTATTTT. Translating gives CASSQGVSGGAPDTQYF.

The chain combines TRBV12-3 or TRBV12-4 with TRBJ2-7; perhaps TRBD2 as D (6 bases). V was clipped by 7 bases and J by 1 base, with 11 bases between them. CDR3 length equals 13 residues. The CDR3 loop is CASTYGGSYEQYF. The CDR3 bases are TGTGCCAGCACGTACGGGGGATCCTACGAGCAGTACTTC.

This clonotype was found once. The chain recombines TRBV11-3 with TRBJ2-2; D ambiguous. The CDR3 consists of 14 residues. Trimming removed 0 bases from V and 7 bases from J, with 9 bases in between. CDR1 and CDR2 from the germline V gene are SGHNT and YENEEA. The chain's CDR3 is CASSLDVDGGELFF. CDR3 nucleotides: TGTGCCAGCAGCTTAGACGTGGATGGCGGGGAGCTGTTTTTT.

Only a few counts were recorded for this clonotype. The V gene is TRBV18, the J gene TRBJ1-1, with D hard to call. Germline CDR1 and CDR2: KGHSH and LQKENI. This CDR3 region has 14 residues. V lost 2 bases and J lost 1, with 8 bases in between. CDR3 nucleotides: TGTGCCAGCTCACCAAGACACCAGAACACTGAAGCTTTCTTT. Residues: CASSPRHQNTEAFF. The full variable domain, rest sourced from reference TRBV18 and TRBJ1-1, is NAGVMQNPRHLVRRRGQEARLRCSPMKGHSHVYWYRQLPEEGLKFMVYLQKENIIDESGMPKERFSAEFPKEGPSILRIQQVVRGDSAAYFCASSPRHQNTEAFFGQGTRLTVV.

This clonotype turned up a few times. This rearrangement joins TRBV20-1 to TRBJ1-2, with D perhaps TRBD1 (5 bases). CDR3 length: 13 residues. Trimming cost V 7 bases and J 1 base, with 13 bases left between them. Germline-derived CDR1 and CDR2 are DFQATT and SNEGSKA (reference sequence). CDR3 nucleotides: TGCAGTGTCACAGGATCGATTAACTATGGCTACACCTTC. This sequence encodes CSVTGSINYGYTF.

The gene calls are TRBV20-1 and TRBJ2-2; D uncertain. Germline V gene sequence: CDR1 DFQATT, CDR2 SNEGSKA (reference sequence). This CDR3 has 12 amino acids. With 3 bases removed from V and 4 bases from J, the gap between germline ends came to 6 bases. CDR3 in DNA: TGCAGTGCTAGGATGAGCACCGGGGAGCTGTTTTTT. As protein: CSARMSTGELFF.

The J gene is TRBJ1-2, the V gene TRBV12-3 or TRBV12-4; D gene uncertain. This CDR3 comprises 12 residues. The ends were cut back, 10 bases at V and 4 bases at J, with 13 bases in the middle. The CDR3 here is CATSRNSYGYTF. Here the CDR3 DNA reads TGTGCCACCTCCAGGAACAGCTATGGCTACACCTTC.

The J gene is TRBJ2-7, the V gene TRBV20-1; 7 bases align to TRBD1. The CDR3 runs to 14 residues. V trimming: 5 bases; J trimming: 2 bases; junction bases outside the gene matches: 9. The germline CDR1 and CDR2 sequences are DFQATT and SNEGSKA (reference sequence). The CDR3: CSAEPRDRAYEQYF. In DNA form, the CDR3 reads TGCAGTGCTGAACCCCGGGACAGAGCCTACGAGCAGTACTTC.

In its sample, this clonotype was seen many times. The rearrangement joins TRBV29-1 to TRBJ1-2; D uncertain. The CDR3 has 12 amino acids. Germline-derived CDR1 and CDR2 are SQVTM and ANQGSEA. Deletions cut 3 bases from V and 0 bases from J, with 5 bases between. The CDR3 DNA is TGCAGCGTTGAGCAGGCTAACTATGGCTACACCTTC. Translation gives CSVEQANYGYTF.

This clonotype turned up a few times. The chain couples TRBV12-3 or TRBV12-4 to TRBJ1-2, with D tentatively TRBD1 (6 bases). V was trimmed by 4 bases and J by 4 bases, leaving 13 bases between them. This CDR3 is built from 14 residues. The chain's CDR3 is CASSWTVLSYGYTF. In nucleotides, the CDR3 is TGTGCCAGCAGTTGGACAGTGCTTAGCTATGGCTACACCTTC.

This clonotype was observed at least ten times. This chain joins TRBV20-1 and TRBJ2-7; the match to TRBD2 covers 13 bases. Trimming removed 6 bases from V and 2 bases from J; junction bases left unmatched: 7. The CDR3 extends over 15 amino acids. Germline-derived CDR1 and CDR2 are DFQATT and SNEGSKA (reference sequence). CDR3 DNA: TGCAGTGCGCCCCATACTAGCGGGGGGGCCTACGAGCAGTACTTC. Translated, it gives CSAPHTSGGAYEQYF.

This clonotype was observed many times. This rearrangement joins TRBV12-3 or TRBV12-4 to TRBJ2-3, with 12 bases aligning to TRBD2. This CDR3 spans 16 amino acids. V trimming: 6 bases; J trimming: 5 bases; junction bases outside the gene matches: 9. The CDR3 nucleotides are TGTGCCAGCAGCCCTACTAGCGGGGGGTCAGGAGATACGCAGTATTTT. Residues: CASSPTSGGSGDTQYF.

The chain links TRBV29-1 to TRBJ2-7; D is possibly TRBD2 (6 bases). The CDR3 contains 11 residues. Germline-derived CDR1 and CDR2 are SQVTM and ANQGSEA. With 6 bases removed from V and 4 bases from J, the gap between germline ends came to 10 bases. The CDR3 loop is CSVTLAYEQYF. The CDR3 bases are TGCAGCGTCACACTAGCTTACGAGCAGTACTTC.

V gene TRBV20-1 combines with J gene TRBJ1-2, with 8 bases lining up with TRBD1. This CDR3 comprises 14 residues. Germline trimming cut 1 base from V and 5 bases from J; bases unmatched to any gene: 6. The germline V gene has CDR1 DFQATT and CDR2 SNEGSKA (reference sequence). CDR3 sequence: CSARVYTGGYGYTF. CDR3 nucleotides: TGCAGTGCTAGAGTGTATACAGGGGGGTATGGCTACACCTTC.

This clonotype has only a few counts. The chain carries TRBV20-1 and TRBJ2-3, with TRBD2 identical over 12 bases. The V segment lost 6 bases and the J segment 4 bases; nucleotides outside the gene matches: 11. The germline CDR1 and CDR2 sequences are DFQATT and SNEGSKA (reference sequence). This CDR3 has 16 amino acids. CDR3 coding DNA: TGCAGTGCCGACCCAGGACTAGCGGGGATCTCAGATACGCAGTATTTT. Translating it yields CSADPGLAGISDTQYF.

This clonotype appeared many times. The rearrangement uses TRBV11-2 and TRBJ2-2; D uncertain. The CDR3 is made up of 12 amino acids. Trimming shortened V by 1 base and J by 5 bases, and 2 bases separated the two germline ends. Germline CDR1 is SGHAT and CDR2 is FQNNGV. The DNA for the CDR3 is TGTGCCAGCAGCTTAGTAACCGGGGAGCTGTTTTTT. Protein: CASSLVTGELFF. Variable domain in full (rest from reference TRBV11-2 and TRBJ2-2): EAGVAQSPRYKIIEKRQSVAFWCNPISGHATLYWYQQILGQGPKLLIQFQNNGVVDDSQLPKDRFSAERLKGVDSTLKIQPAKLEDSAVYLCASSLVTGELFFGEGSRLTVL.

The gene calls are TRBV11-2 and TRBJ2-5; D not certain. Deletions cut 4 bases from V and 4 bases from J, with 16 bases between. The germline V gene has CDR1 SGHAT and CDR2 FQNNGV. The CDR3 covers 15 residues. The DNA of the CDR3 is TGTGCCAGCAGCTACCTCGGGCCAGGCGGAGAGACCCAGTACTTC. Its translation is CASSYLGPGGETQYF.

The CDR3 DNA reads as TGTGCCAGCTCACCCAGAGGGGGCGGCTATGGCTACACCTTC. Encoded protein: CASSPRGGGYGYTF. This chain uses TRBV18 with TRBJ1-2; 7 nucleotides line up with TRBD1. The CDR3 has 14 amino acids. Trimming cost V 3 bases and J 4 bases; bases outside gene matches: 5. Germline V gives CDR1 KGHSH, CDR2 LQKENI.

This clonotype has more than one count but fewer than ten. V and J are TRBV20-1 and TRBJ1-1; D is possibly TRBD1 (5 bases). The length of the CDR3 is 10 residues. Germline V gene data show CDR1 as DFQATT and CDR2 as SNEGSKA (reference sequence). CDR3 nucleotides: TGCAGGGGACGGAACACTGAAGCTTTCTTT. As protein: CRGRNTEAFF.

There are many counts of this clonotype. The chain links TRBV20-1 to TRBJ1-6; possibly TRBD1 for D (5 bases). From germline, CDR1 is DFQATT and CDR2 SNEGSKA (reference sequence). The CDR3 runs 13 residues. Trimming removed 4 bases from V and 10 bases from J, with 14 bases in between. The CDR3 DNA sequence: TGCAGTGCTAAAGGGGTCCCTGGCTCACCCCTCCACTTT. The encoded protein is CSAKGVPGSPLHF.